What follows describes a single TCR beta chain. Its specificity is unknown. The sample comes from a study of identical twins. The study, taken as a whole, reports: A cross-sectional statistical analysis, not follow-up of the same donors, supported the conclusions.

Healthy Caucasians provided all donations. Per germline, CDR1 ENHRY and CDR2 SYGVKD. V lost 3 bases to trimming and J lost 8 bases; unmatched junction nucleotides: 7. There are 14 residues in the CDR3. TCRdb ran MiXCR on the 5' RACE reads and lists one entry per CDR3 protein. In the table there are about 390,000 distinct CDR3 sequences, roughly 9% of which are singletons. This sequence originates from a woman in her 50s in good health. J is TRBJ2-1 and V is TRBV10-3, with 7 bases identical to TRBD2. The sample consisted of naive T cells sorted from blood. CDR3 bases: TGTGCCATCAGTGAAGCGGGACCCCTCGATGAGCAGTTCTTC. It codes for CAISEAGPLDEQFF.